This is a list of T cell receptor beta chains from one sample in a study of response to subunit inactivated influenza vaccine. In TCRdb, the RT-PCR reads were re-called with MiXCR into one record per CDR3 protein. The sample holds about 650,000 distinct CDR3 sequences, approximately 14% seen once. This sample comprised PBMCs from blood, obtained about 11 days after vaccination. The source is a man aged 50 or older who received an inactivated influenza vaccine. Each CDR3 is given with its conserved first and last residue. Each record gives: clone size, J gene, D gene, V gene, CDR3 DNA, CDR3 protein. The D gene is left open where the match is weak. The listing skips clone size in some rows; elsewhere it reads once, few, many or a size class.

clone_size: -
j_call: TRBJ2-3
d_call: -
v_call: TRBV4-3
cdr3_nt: TGCGCCAGCAGCCAAGTTCGGGGGCGCATTGTTACAGATACGCAGTATTTT
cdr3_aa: CASSQVRGRIVTDTQYF

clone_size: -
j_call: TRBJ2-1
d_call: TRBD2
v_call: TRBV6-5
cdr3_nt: TGTGCCAGCAGTTGGATGGGACTAGCGGGAGTTAATGAGCAGTTCTTC
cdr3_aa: CASSWMGLAGVNEQFF

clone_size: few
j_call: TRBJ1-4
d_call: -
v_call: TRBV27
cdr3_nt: TGTGCCAGCGGGGTGTTGGGTGGAGAAAAACTGTTTTTT
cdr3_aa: CASGVLGGEKLFF

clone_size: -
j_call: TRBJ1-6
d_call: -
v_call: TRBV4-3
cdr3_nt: TGCGCCAGCAGCCCCCAGGGGCAGGTCAATTCACCCCTCCACTTT
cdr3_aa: CASSPQGQVNSPLHF

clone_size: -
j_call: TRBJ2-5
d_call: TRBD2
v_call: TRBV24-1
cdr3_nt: TGTGCCACCAGTGATCCCCGGACTAGCGGGAATAGCCAGTACTTC
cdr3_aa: CATSDPRTSGNSQYF

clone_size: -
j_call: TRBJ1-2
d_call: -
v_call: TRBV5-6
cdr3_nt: TGTGCCAGCAGCGCCTTAGACAGGTCTAACTATGGCTACACCTTC
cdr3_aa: CASSALDRSNYGYTF

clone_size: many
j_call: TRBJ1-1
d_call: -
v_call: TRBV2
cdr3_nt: TGTGCCAGCAGTGATACTCCCACTGAAGCTTTCTTT
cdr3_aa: CASSDTPTEAFF

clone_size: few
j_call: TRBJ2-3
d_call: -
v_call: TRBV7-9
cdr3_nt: TGTGCCAGCAGCGCCGGGGTAGGCATGACAGATACGCAGTATTTT
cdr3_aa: CASSAGVGMTDTQYF

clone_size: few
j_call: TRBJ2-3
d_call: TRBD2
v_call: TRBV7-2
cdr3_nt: TGTGCCAGCAGCCCACGAGCGGGGATCACAGATACGCAGTATTTT
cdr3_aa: CASSPRAGITDTQYF

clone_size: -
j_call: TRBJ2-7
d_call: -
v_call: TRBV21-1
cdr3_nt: TGTGCCAGCAGCAAAGCATGGGGGAGGGAGCAGTACTTC
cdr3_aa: CASSKAWGREQYF

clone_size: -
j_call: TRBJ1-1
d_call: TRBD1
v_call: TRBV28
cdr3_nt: TGTGCCAGCAGTTTAGTTGCAGGGGGCTATGATGATGAAGCTTTCTTT
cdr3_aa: CASSLVAGGYDDEAFF